This TCR beta chain was identified in a study of beta chain features in type 1 diabetes. All of the isolated RNA was reverse transcribed, so expressed TCRB transcripts were sequenced. The protocol was immunoSEQ multiplex PCR, while the TCRdb copy is restricted to in-frame clones and leaves out a portion. The sample lists approximately 280,000 clones, approximately 16% occurring once. This clone was seen only a few times. Its antigen is not known. Study-level points and caveats: Among all four CD4+ subsets, Type 1 diabetes patients had TCRB CDR3s that were moderately but significantly shorter.

The source material was naive CD4+ T cells from blood. The sequence came from a man aged 18 to 35 with type 1 diabetes.

The CDR3 reads CASSQDASAGGLNEQFF. The CDR3 DNA reads as TGCGCCAGCAGCCAAGATGCATCGGCGGGGGGGCTCAATGAGCAGTTCTTC. The rearrangement joins TRBV4-1 to TRBJ2-1; 9 nucleotides line up with TRBD2. The CDR3 is 17 residues long. J was trimmed by 6 bases and V by 0 bases; bases with no gene match: 9. Germline CDR1 and CDR2: MGHRA and YSYEKL.